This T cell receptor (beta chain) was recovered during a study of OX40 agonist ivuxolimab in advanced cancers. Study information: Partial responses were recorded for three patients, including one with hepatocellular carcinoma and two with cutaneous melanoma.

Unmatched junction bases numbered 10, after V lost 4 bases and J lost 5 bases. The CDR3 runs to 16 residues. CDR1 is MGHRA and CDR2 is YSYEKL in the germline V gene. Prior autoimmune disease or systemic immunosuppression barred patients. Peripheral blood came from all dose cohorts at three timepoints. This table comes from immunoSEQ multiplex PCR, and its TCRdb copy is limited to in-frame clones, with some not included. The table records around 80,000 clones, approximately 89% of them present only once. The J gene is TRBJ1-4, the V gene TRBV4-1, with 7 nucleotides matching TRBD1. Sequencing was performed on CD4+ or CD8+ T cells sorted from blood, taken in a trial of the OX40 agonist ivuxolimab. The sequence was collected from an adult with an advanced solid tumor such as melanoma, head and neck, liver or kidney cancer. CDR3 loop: CASSPGEGQLNEKLFF. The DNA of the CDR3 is TGCGCCAGCAGCCCCGGTGAGGGACAGCTAAATGAAAAACTGTTTTTT.